The present TCR beta chain was sequenced within a study of T cell changes during pregnancy in multiple sclerosis. Measured with immunoSEQ multiplex PCR; TCRdb has only the in-frame clones, and not every one. This repertoire shows about 87,000 clones, 85% to 95% found once; its top ten account for less than 1.5%. Deletions cut 4 bases from V and 6 bases from J, with 7 bases between. In germline, CDR1 is MNHNS, CDR2 SASEGT. CDR3 length equals 11 residues. This clone was seen just once. This chain joins TRBV6-1 and TRBJ2-7; D perhaps matches TRBD2 (6 bases). The TCR comes from a female donor in good health, enrolled as a control in a pregnancy study. The sample here was peripheral blood, taken in the third trimester of pregnancy. The CDR3 sequence is CASSGRGEQYF. The CDR3 DNA reads TGTGCCAGCAGTGGGAGGGGCGAGCAGTACTTC.